The 19 T cell receptor beta chains below were found in one sample sequenced in a study of graft-versus-host responses after intestinal transplantation. The antigens for these receptors are not known. The assay was immunoSEQ multiplex PCR, and TCRdb's table has in-frame clones only and misses some. The table lists around 99,000 clones, under 95% of them singletons. The sequences come from unstimulated CD8+ T cells sorted from spleen or lymph node cells, collected before intestinal transplant. The receptors come from a human donor who received an intestinal transplant.

For the CDR3, the DNA is TGTGCCAGCAGTCCCGGCCGGGGGGAAGCCTATAATTCACCCCTCCACTTT. This encodes CASSPGRGEAYNSPLHF. The V call is TRBV27, the J call TRBJ1-6; TRBD1 might be the D (5 bases). The CDR3 spans 17 residues. Per germline, CDR1 MNHEY and CDR2 SMNVEV (reference sequence). V was shortened by 5 bases and J by 2 bases, with 16 bases between the two germline ends.

This chain connects TRBV25-1 to TRBJ2-1, with 12 bases lining up with TRBD2. Looked up from germline, CDR1 is MGHDK and CDR2 is SYGVNS. This CDR3 contains 17 residues. The junction had 11 bases not matched to a gene; V was cut back by 7 bases and J by 4 bases. The CDR3: CASTHGLAGGPYNEQFF. CDR3 nucleotides: TGTGCCAGCACTCATGGGCTAGCGGGGGGGCCGTACAATGAGCAGTTCTTC.

The genes are TRBV2 and TRBJ2-7, with 8 nucleotides matching TRBD2. Germline trimming cut 7 bases from V and 5 bases from J; bases unmatched to any gene: 7. The CDR3 has 13 amino acids. Germline V gives CDR1 SNHLY, CDR2 FYNNEI. Written as DNA, the CDR3 is TGTGCCAGCACCAAAACGCGGGGGGACGAGCAGTACTTC. This encodes CASTKTRGDEQYF.

The J gene is TRBJ1-1, the V gene TRBV19, with TRBD1 as a possible D gene (6 bases). Germline CDR1 LNHDA, CDR2 SQIVND (reference sequence). This CDR3 has 16 amino acids. V lost 2 bases, J lost 0 bases, and 13 bases lay in between. The CDR3 sequence is CASSIWGRDMNTEAFF. The CDR3 nucleotides are TGTGCCAGTAGTATATGGGGCAGGGACATGAACACTGAAGCTTTCTTT.

The chain recombines TRBV7-8 with TRBJ2-5, with TRBD2 matching 11 bases. Trimming removed 2 bases from V and 4 bases from J; junction bases left unmatched: 0. Looked up from germline, CDR1 is SGHVS and CDR2 is FQNEAQ. The CDR3 is made up of 14 amino acids. CDR3 loop: CASSLTSGGETQYF. The CDR3 DNA reads TGTGCCAGCAGCTTAACTAGCGGGGGAGAGACCCAGTACTTC.

V gene TRBV29-1 combines with J gene TRBJ1-2, with TRBD1 identical over 7 bases. The CDR3 is 12 amino acids. With 5 bases clipped from V and 4 bases from J, the junction kept 4 bases outside the gene matches. Germline assignment: CDR1 SQVTM and CDR2 ANQGSEA. The CDR3 loop reads CSVPGTVYGYTF. CDR3 DNA sequence: TGCAGCGTTCCGGGGACAGTCTATGGCTACACCTTC.

V gene TRBV7-9 combines with J gene TRBJ2-7; a possible D gene is TRBD1 (6 bases). Trimming cost V 2 bases and J 6 bases, with 14 bases left between them. Germline CDR1 SEHNR, CDR2 FQNEAQ (reference sequence). The CDR3 loop spans 14 amino acids. CDR3 region: CASSLQNTGPEQYF. DNA of the CDR3: TGTGCCAGCAGCTTACAGAATACAGGGCCCGAGCAGTACTTC.

DNA for the CDR3: TGCGCCAGCAGCCCAGGGGCCCTTTACGAGCAGTACTTC. Amino acid sequence: CASSPGALYEQYF. This chain links TRBV5-1 with TRBJ2-7, with D possibly matching TRBD1 (6 bases). Germline V CDR1 and CDR2: SGHRS, YFSETQ. V gave up 4 bases and J gave up 4 bases, with 12 bases separating them. The CDR3 runs to 13 residues.

The chain is built from TRBV2 and TRBJ2-6, with TRBD1 matching over 7 bases. The CDR3 is 17 amino acids. Looked up from germline, CDR1 is SNHLY and CDR2 is FYNNEI. V shed 8 bases, J shed 0 bases, and the junction held 10 bases outside the gene matches. The CDR3 nucleotides read TGTGCCAGCGTTAGAGGGGGCGGTCACTCTGGGGCCAACGTCCTGACTTTC. Translated, it gives CASVRGGGHSGANVLTF.

This sequence joins TRBV30 and TRBJ1-2; D not certain. This CDR3 has 11 residues. Trimming took off 5 bases at V and 8 bases at J, with 12 bases between the two ends. Germline V gene sequence: CDR1 GTSNPN, CDR2 SVGIG (reference sequence). Here the CDR3 reads CAWETAAGYTF. The CDR3 DNA sequence: TGTGCCTGGGAGACTGCTGCCGGCTACACCTTC.

V usage is TRBV10-3 and J usage is TRBJ1-2; possible D gene TRBD1, 6 bases. Germline assignment: CDR1 ENHRY and CDR2 SYGVKD. Between the trimmed V and J ends, which lost 0 bases and 5 bases, there was a span of 13 bases. The CDR3 sequence is 15 residues long. The CDR3 protein is CAISESTRGEYGYTF. The CDR3 nucleotides read TGTGCCATCAGTGAGTCGACCAGGGGAGAGTATGGCTACACCTTC.

In this sample, this clone turned up once. The chain couples TRBV5-6 to TRBJ2-3; 7 positions agree with TRBD1. V was clipped by 2 bases and J by 14 bases; unmatched bases: 14. The CDR3 sequence is 14 residues long. The germline CDR1 and CDR2 sequences are SGHDT and YYEEEE. The CDR3 sequence is CASSFGTAHFTGYF. For the CDR3, the DNA is TGTGCCAGCAGCTTCGGGACAGCCCATTTTACGGGGTATTTT.

This rearrangement joins TRBV6-6 to TRBJ2-2, with D perhaps matching TRBD1 (6 bases). The length of the CDR3 is 14 residues. V shed 5 bases and J shed 8 bases, with 15 bases lying between them. CDR1 MNHNY and CDR2 SVGAGI come from the germline V gene (reference sequence). The CDR3 bases are TGTGCCAGCAGTGGGGGCCCGATCGGAGGGGAGCTGTTTTTT. Translated, it gives CASSGGPIGGELFF.

As for this clone: Compared with germline, one end of the junction differs, possibly owing to a read error. The J gene is TRBJ1-2, the V gene TRBV6-5, with D unclear. Germline values: CDR1 MNHEY, CDR2 SVGAGI. The CDR3 totals 15 residues. CDR3 coding DNA: TGCGCCCGCAGCAATGGTGCGGGGAGGTGGGATGGCTACACCTTC. Translated, it gives CARSNGAGRWDGYTF.

The J gene is TRBJ2-7, the V gene TRBV6-1, with a tentative D call TRBD1 (5 bases). Germline V lookup: CDR1 MNHNS, CDR2 SASEGT. This CDR3 spans 14 amino acids. Trimming removed 1 base from V and 3 bases from J, with 10 bases in between. CDR3 in amino acids: CASSEVQGIYEQYF. The CDR3 DNA follows: TGTGCCAGCAGTGAAGTCCAGGGTATCTACGAGCAGTACTTC.

The chain couples TRBV11-3 to TRBJ1-1, with D possibly TRBD1 on 5 matching bases. In germline, CDR1 is SGHNT, CDR2 YENEEA. Trimming shortened V by 0 bases and J by 3 bases, and 20 bases separated the two germline ends. This CDR3 has 18 amino acids. CDR3 DNA sequence: TGTGCCAGCAGCTTAGATCCTGTAGGGCGGGGCGGGGACACTGAAGCTTTCTTT. Amino acids: CASSLDPVGRGGDTEAFF.

The rearrangement uses TRBV12-5 and TRBJ2-1; the D is unclear. Germline CDR1 LGHNT, CDR2 FRNRAP. This CDR3 spans 13 amino acids. V was pared by 2 bases and J by 8 bases, with 10 bases between. DNA of the CDR3: TGTGCTAGTGGTTTGATCCCCATTGATGAGCAGTTCTTC. It specifies CASGLIPIDEQFF.

The V and J genes are TRBV6-5 and TRBJ2-7; TRBD1 might be the D (5 bases). The germline V gene has CDR1 MNHEY and CDR2 SVGAGI. The ends were cut back, 0 bases at V and 3 bases at J, with 12 bases in the middle. There are 15 residues in the CDR3. The DNA for the CDR3 is TGTGCCAGCAGTTACTCGAGTGGGGCCCTCTACGAGCAGTACTTC. Protein: CASSYSSGALYEQYF.

The sample holds a few counts of this clone. The J gene is TRBJ2-3, the V gene TRBV7-9; TRBD2 matches at 8 bases. The CDR3 length is 15 residues. Trimming at V came to 5 bases and at J to 3 bases, leaving 7 bases not matched to a gene. The germline V gene encodes CDR1 SEHNR and CDR2 FQNEAQ (reference sequence). The CDR3 DNA is TGTGCCAGCAGCCCGCGGCGGGGGGAGACAGATACGCAGTATTTT. Encoded protein: CASSPRRGETDTQYF.